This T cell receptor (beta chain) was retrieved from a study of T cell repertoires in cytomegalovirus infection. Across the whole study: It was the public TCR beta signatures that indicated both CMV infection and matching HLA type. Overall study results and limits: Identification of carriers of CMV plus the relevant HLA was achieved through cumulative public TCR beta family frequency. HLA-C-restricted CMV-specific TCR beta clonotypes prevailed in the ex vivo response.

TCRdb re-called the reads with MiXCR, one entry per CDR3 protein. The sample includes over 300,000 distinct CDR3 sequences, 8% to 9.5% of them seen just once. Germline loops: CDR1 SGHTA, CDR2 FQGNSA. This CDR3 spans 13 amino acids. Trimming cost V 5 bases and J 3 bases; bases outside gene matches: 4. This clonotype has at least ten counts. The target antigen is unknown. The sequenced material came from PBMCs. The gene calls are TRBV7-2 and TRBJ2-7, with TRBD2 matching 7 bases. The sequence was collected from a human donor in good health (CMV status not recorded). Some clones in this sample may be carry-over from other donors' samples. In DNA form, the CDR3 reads TGTGCCAGCAGCAGCGGGACTCTCTACGAGCAGTACTTC. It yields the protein CASSSGTLYEQYF.